Following are 30 T cell receptor beta chains from one sample sequenced in a study of blood T cell repertoires in COVID-19. Some clones are missing from TCRdb's copy, which holds only in-frame ones; the method was immunoSEQ multiplex PCR. The table lists approximately 300,000 clones, almost 90% of them singletons. Sequences were obtained from PBMCs or T cells enriched from blood (not recorded which). These receptors all stem from a woman aged 18-29 years with acute COVID-19.

The gene calls are TRBV6-6 and TRBJ1-1; tentative D call: TRBD1 (6 bases). V was pared by 5 bases and J by 1 base, with 20 bases between. Germline values: CDR1 MNHNY, CDR2 SVGAGI (reference sequence). The length of the CDR3 is 17 residues. The CDR3 is CASSHRHTGPRNTEAFF. In DNA form, the CDR3 reads TGTGCCAGCAGTCACAGACATACAGGGCCCCGGAACACTGAAGCTTTCTTT.

The chain carries TRBV28 and TRBJ1-1; TRBD1 is a possible D gene (5 bases). V gave up 8 bases and J gave up 3 bases, with 16 bases separating them. The CDR3 length is 14 residues. Germline V gene data show CDR1 as MDHEN and CDR2 as SYDVKM. The CDR3, as DNA: TGTGCCAGCTCGTCGGCAGGGTTCGACACTGAAGCTTTCTTT. Its protein is CASSSAGFDTEAFF.

The chain uses TRBV28 and TRBJ1-4; tentatively, D is TRBD1 (5 bases). This CDR3 spans 16 amino acids. V lost 3 bases to trimming and J lost 7 bases, with 18 bases between them. CDR1 MDHEN and CDR2 SYDVKM come from the germline V gene. As DNA, the CDR3 is TGTGCCAGCAGTTTCGCTGGTGGGGCCTGGGGTGAAAAACTGTTTTTT. This encodes CASSFAGGAWGEKLFF. The full variable domain, in which reference TRBV28 and TRBJ1-4 provide the parts outside the CDR3, is DVKVTQSSRYLVKRTGEKVFLECVQDMDHENMFWYRQDPGLGLRLIYFSYDVKMKEKGDIPEGYSVSREKKERFSLILESASTNQTSMYLCASSFAGGAWGEKLFFGSGTQLSVL.

V usage is TRBV7-8 and J usage is TRBJ1-2; 7 bases map to TRBD1. The germline V gene has CDR1 SGHVS and CDR2 FQNEAQ. This CDR3 is 14 amino acids long. With V trimmed by 1 base and J by 6 bases, 5 bases remained unmatched. CDR3 protein: CASSLGDSGDGYTF. In DNA form, the CDR3 reads TGTGCCAGCAGCTTAGGGGACAGTGGTGATGGCTACACCTTC.

The chain carries TRBV28 and TRBJ2-7; 10 bases agree with TRBD1. The V and J ends lost 3 bases and 7 bases, in that order; junction bases with no gene match: 9. Germline V gene sequence: CDR1 MDHEN, CDR2 SYDVKM. This CDR3 spans 15 amino acids. In nucleotides, the CDR3 is TGTGCCAGCAGTTTGCCGCGACAGGGGGCTGGGGAGCAGTACTTC. Translated: CASSLPRQGAGEQYF.

The chain couples TRBV30 to TRBJ1-1; the D is unclear. V was cut by 0 bases and J by 0 bases, with 11 bases left in between. Germline CDR1 is GTSNPN and CDR2 is SVGIG (reference sequence). The length of the CDR3 is 15 residues. The CDR3 DNA follows: TGTGCCTGGAGTGTACGGGTCGGAATGAACACTGAAGCTTTCTTT. This encodes CAWSVRVGMNTEAFF.

The chain couples TRBV5-5 to TRBJ2-1; D possibly corresponds to TRBD1 (6 bases). Trimming cost V 0 bases and J 2 bases, with 9 bases left between them. Germline lookup yields CDR1 SGHKS and CDR2 YYEKEE (reference sequence). This CDR3 comprises 15 residues. The CDR3 loop is CASSLDGQTYNEQFF. Written as DNA, the CDR3 is TGTGCCAGCAGCTTGGATGGACAGACCTACAATGAGCAGTTCTTC. Complete variable domain (other parts from reference TRBV5-5 and TRBJ2-1): DAGVTQSPTHLIKTRGQQVTLRCSPISGHKSVSWYQQVLGQGPQFIFQYYEKEERGRGNFPDRFSARQFPNYSSELNVNALLLGDSALYLCASSLDGQTYNEQFFGPGTRLTVL.

This clone appeared a single time. CDR3 sequence (DNA): TGTGCCAGCTCGTCGGGAGCATTCGAGACCCAGTACTTC. Amino acids: CASSSGAFETQYF. The chain couples TRBV18 to TRBJ2-5; possible D gene TRBD2, 6 bases. The CDR3 length is 13 residues. Germline CDR1 KGHSH, CDR2 LQKENI. Trimming took off 6 bases at V and 5 bases at J, with 13 bases between the two ends.

The chain couples TRBV18 to TRBJ1-2; D might be TRBD1 (5 bases). This CDR3 has 13 residues. V was trimmed by 7 bases and J by 6 bases, leaving 15 bases between them. Germline CDR1 is KGHSH and CDR2 is LQKENI. The CDR3 here is CASLPSGFDGYTF. The CDR3 nucleotides are TGTGCCAGCTTACCGTCAGGGTTTGATGGCTACACCTTC.

This chain uses TRBV9 with TRBJ2-1; D is perhaps TRBD2 (5 bases). CDR1 SGDLS and CDR2 YYNGEE come from the germline V gene. The germline V and J ends were trimmed by 3 bases and 15 bases, with 19 bases remaining between them. The CDR3 length is 13 residues. The CDR3 reads CASSGSETNPRFF. DNA for the CDR3: TGTGCCAGCAGCGGCAGTGAGACTAACCCGCGGTTCTTC.

This clone was observed once. This sequence joins TRBV5-5 and TRBJ1-6; possibly TRBD1 for D (6 bases). The V end lost 2 bases, the J end lost 9 bases, and 15 bases lay between the germline ends. This CDR3 has 15 residues. Looked up from germline, CDR1 is SGHKS and CDR2 is YYEKEE (reference sequence). The chain's CDR3 is CASSFSGTPLSPLHF. CDR3 DNA: TGTGCCAGCAGCTTCTCCGGGACACCTCTTTCACCCCTCCACTTT.

This clone was recorded once. This chain links TRBV19 with TRBJ2-7; 12 bases fit TRBD2. This CDR3 has 15 residues. The germline V gene encodes CDR1 LNHDA and CDR2 SQIVND (reference sequence). After removal of 3 bases from V and 7 bases from J, the junction contained 7 bases not matched to a gene. CDR3 protein: CASSIPGLAGYEQYF. The CDR3 bases are TGTGCCAGTAGTATCCCCGGACTAGCGGGATATGAGCAGTACTTC.

CDR3 residues: CASSLMRLAGGGEQYF. CDR3 DNA sequence: TGTGCCAGCAGTTTAATGAGGCTAGCGGGAGGTGGGGAGCAGTACTTC. The rearrangement joins TRBV28 to TRBJ2-7, with 11 bases matching TRBD2. The germline CDR1 and CDR2 sequences are MDHEN and SYDVKM. This CDR3 is built from 16 residues. The trim removed 2 bases at V and 7 bases at J, leaving 10 bases unmatched.

The V gene is TRBV4-2, the J gene TRBJ2-1; no reliable D call. Germline V CDR1 and CDR2: LGHNA, YNFKEQ. The CDR3 is 15 amino acids. V was clipped by 2 bases and J by 10 bases, with 18 bases between them. For the CDR3, the DNA is TGTGCCAGCAGCCAACTCAACCCCCTCGTTGGCGAGCAGTTCTTC. Amino acids: CASSQLNPLVGEQFF.

Remarks on this clone: In the same sample, other DNA sequences code for this CDR3. The chain joins TRBV18 to TRBJ1-1; no clear D gene. Trimming took off 3 bases at V and 2 bases at J, with 7 bases between the two ends. Per the germline V gene, CDR1 is KGHSH and CDR2 is LQKENI. The CDR3 extends over 13 amino acids. The CDR3 spells CASSPSSNTEAFF. Written as DNA, the CDR3 is TGTGCCAGCTCACCCTCGAGTAACACTGAAGCTTTCTTT.

V usage is TRBV2 and J usage is TRBJ2-7, with 11 bases matching TRBD1. V shed 9 bases and J 3 bases; nucleotides not matched to a gene: 4. CDR1 is SNHLY and CDR2 is FYNNEI in the germline V gene. This CDR3 is built from 13 residues. The CDR3 here is CAREGQGDYEQYF. CDR3 nucleotide sequence: TGTGCCAGGGAGGGACAGGGGGACTACGAGCAGTACTTC.

V usage is TRBV5-1 and J usage is TRBJ2-7; 9 nucleotides line up with TRBD2. The V segment lost 4 bases and the J segment 1 base; nucleotides outside the gene matches: 6. Per the germline V gene, CDR1 is SGHRS and CDR2 is YFSETQ. The CDR3 contains 15 residues. CDR3 residues: CASSPTSGLSYEQYF. CDR3 sequence (DNA): TGCGCCAGCAGCCCGACTAGCGGACTATCCTACGAGCAGTACTTC.

The chain couples TRBV30 to TRBJ1-3; D might be TRBD1 (5 bases). V was pared by 0 bases and J by 0 bases, with 9 bases between. CDR3 length: 15 residues. In germline, CDR1 is GTSNPN, CDR2 SVGIG (reference sequence). The CDR3 reads CAWSVTGGSGNTIYF. CDR3 coding DNA: TGTGCCTGGAGTGTAACAGGCGGCTCTGGAAACACCATATATTTT. The complete variable domain, with remaining parts taken from reference TRBV30 and TRBJ1-3, reads SQTIHQWPATLVQPVGSPLSLECTVEGTSNPNLYWYRQAAGRGLQLLFYSVGIGQISSEVPQNLSASRPQDRQFILSSKKLLLSDSGFYLCAWSVTGGSGNTIYFGEGSWLTVV.

This clone has just a few counts. The gene calls are TRBV28 and TRBJ1-1; no clear D. Germline loops: CDR1 MDHEN, CDR2 SYDVKM. V dropped 5 bases and J dropped 3 bases, with 16 bases sitting between them. The CDR3 contains 15 residues. The CDR3 spells CASSPLTGRDTEAFF. CDR3 nucleotide sequence: TGTGCCAGCAGTCCCCTCACCGGGCGGGACACTGAAGCTTTCTTT.

The CDR3 here is CASSPQTASNYGYTF. In nucleotides, the CDR3 is TGTGCCAGCTCACCACAGACAGCCTCTAACTATGGCTACACCTTC. V is TRBV18 and J is TRBJ1-2, with D possibly TRBD1 on 5 matching bases. The CDR3 contains 15 residues. Germline values: CDR1 KGHSH, CDR2 LQKENI. Trimming pared 1 base from V and 0 bases from J, leaving 9 bases between.

V usage is TRBV5-5 and J usage is TRBJ2-7, with 13 bases identical to TRBD2. The CDR3 runs to 14 residues. Looked up from germline, CDR1 is SGHKS and CDR2 is YYEKEE (reference sequence). The V and J ends lost 8 bases and 6 bases, in that order; junction bases with no gene match: 8. CDR3 sequence (DNA): TGTGCCAGTAATCCGGGACTAGCGGGATCCGAGCAGTACTTC. This sequence encodes CASNPGLAGSEQYF.

The V and J genes are TRBV7-9 and TRBJ1-1; TRBD1 might be the D (6 bases). There are 16 residues in the CDR3. With 4 bases removed from V and 2 bases from J, the gap between germline ends came to 17 bases. The germline gives CDR1 SEHNR, CDR2 FQNEAQ (reference sequence). For the CDR3, the DNA is TGTGCCAGCAGCTCTTTGACCGGGACACCCAACACTGAAGCTTTCTTT. It is translated as CASSSLTGTPNTEAFF.

The gene calls are TRBV5-4 and TRBJ1-1; D ambiguous. CDR1 is SGHNT, CDR2 YYREEE, per germline (reference sequence). There are 14 residues in the CDR3. The ends were cut back, 4 bases at V and 0 bases at J, with 10 bases in the middle. This CDR3 is CASSPPGLNTEAFF. In DNA form, the CDR3 reads TGTGCCAGCAGCCCCCCGGGGTTGAACACTGAAGCTTTCTTT.

The J gene is TRBJ2-5, the V gene TRBV13, with D tentatively TRBD2 (5 bases). Germline V gives CDR1 PRHDT, CDR2 FYEKMQ (reference sequence). This CDR3 is built from 13 residues. V lost 4 bases and J lost 1, with 7 bases in between. In nucleotides, the CDR3 is TGTGCCAGCAGCTGGACTGGCCAAGAGACCCAGTACTTC. This encodes CASSWTGQETQYF.

V is TRBV5-6 and J is TRBJ2-2; TRBD2 aligns across 11 bases. The J segment lost 5 bases and the V segment lost 2 bases, leaving 5 bases of the junction unmatched. The CDR3 totals 16 residues. Germline V gene lookup returns CDR1 SGHDT and CDR2 YYEEEE. The CDR3, as DNA: TGTGCCAGCAGCTTTAGCGGGAGGGCCGAAACCGGGGAGCTGTTTTTT. This sequence encodes CASSFSGRAETGELFF.

The rearrangement uses TRBV10-3 and TRBJ1-2, with TRBD1 as a possible D gene (6 bases). This CDR3 has 14 residues. Germline V gives CDR1 ENHRY, CDR2 SYGVKD. V gave up 3 bases and J gave up 0 bases, with 8 bases separating them. For the CDR3, the DNA is TGTGCCATCAGTGACAGGGGATCTAACTATGGCTACACCTTC. Amino acids: CAISDRGSNYGYTF.

This chain uses TRBV10-3 with TRBJ2-7, with TRBD1 matching over 10 bases. V lost 6 bases and J lost 5; bases outside the gene matches: 7. The CDR3 has 14 residues. From germline, CDR1 is ENHRY and CDR2 SYGVKD. CDR3 in amino acids: CAISLGGQGNEQYF. The CDR3 nucleotides are TGTGCCATCAGCTTAGGGGGACAGGGGAACGAGCAGTACTTC.

The chain combines TRBV9 with TRBJ2-3; 9 nucleotides align to TRBD2. Germline CDR1 reads SGDLS; CDR2 reads YYNGEE. CDR3 length: 15 amino acids. The V segment lost 7 bases and the J segment 7 bases; nucleotides outside the gene matches: 13. The CDR3 loop is CASSEGGRAMNTQYF. Here the CDR3 DNA reads TGTGCCAGCTCCGAGGGCGGGAGGGCCATGAATACGCAGTATTTT.

This rearrangement joins TRBV7-9 to TRBJ2-6; TRBD1 aligns across 9 bases. Germline CDR1 SEHNR, CDR2 FQNEAQ (reference sequence). CDR3 length: 18 amino acids. J was trimmed by 0 bases and V by 4 bases; bases with no gene match: 7. The chain's CDR3 is CASSSGTGRFSGANVLTF. CDR3 in DNA: TGTGCCAGCAGCTCCGGGACAGGGCGATTCTCTGGGGCCAACGTCCTGACTTTC.

This clone was counted ten times or more. The rearrangement links TRBV19 to TRBJ2-1; the D gene is possibly TRBD2 (6 bases). The V gene lost 3 bases and the J gene lost 4 bases, with 13 bases spanning the gap. This CDR3 spans 15 amino acids. Germline V gives CDR1 LNHDA, CDR2 SQIVND (reference sequence). Written as DNA, the CDR3 is TGTGCCAGTAGTATGGAGGGAGGTCCTTACAATGAGCAGTTCTTC. As protein: CASSMEGGPYNEQFF.